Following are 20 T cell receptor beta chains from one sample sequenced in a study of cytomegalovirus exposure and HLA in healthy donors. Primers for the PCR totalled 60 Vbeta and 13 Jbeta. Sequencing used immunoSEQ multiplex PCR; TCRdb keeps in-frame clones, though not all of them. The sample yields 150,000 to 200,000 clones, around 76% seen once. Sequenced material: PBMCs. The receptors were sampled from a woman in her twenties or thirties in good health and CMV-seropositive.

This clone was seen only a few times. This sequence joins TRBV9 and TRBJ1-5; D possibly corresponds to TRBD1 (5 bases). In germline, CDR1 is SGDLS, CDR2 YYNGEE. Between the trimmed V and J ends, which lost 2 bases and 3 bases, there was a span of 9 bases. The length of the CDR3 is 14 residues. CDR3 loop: CASSVGDFNQPQHF. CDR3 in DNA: TGTGCCAGCAGCGTTGGGGACTTCAATCAGCCCCAGCATTTT. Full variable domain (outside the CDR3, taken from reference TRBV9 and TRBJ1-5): DSGVTQTPKHLITATGQRVTLRCSPRSGDLSVYWYQQSLDQGLQFLIQYYNGEERAKGNILERFSAQQFPDLHSELNLSSLELGDSALYFCASSVGDFNQPQHFGDGTRLSIL.

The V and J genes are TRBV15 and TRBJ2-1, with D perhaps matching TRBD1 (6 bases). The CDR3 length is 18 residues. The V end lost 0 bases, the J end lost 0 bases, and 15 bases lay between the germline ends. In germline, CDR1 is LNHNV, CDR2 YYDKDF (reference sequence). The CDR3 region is CATSRDLGQGISYNEQFF. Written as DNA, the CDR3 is TGTGCCACCAGCAGAGATTTGGGTCAGGGGATCTCCTACAATGAGCAGTTCTTC. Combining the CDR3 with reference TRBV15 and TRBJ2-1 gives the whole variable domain DAMVIQNPRYQVTQFGKPVTLSCSQTLNHNVMYWYQQKSSQAPKLLFHYYDKDFNNEADTPDNFQSRRPNTSFCFLDIRSPGLGDTAMYLCATSRDLGQGISYNEQFFGPGTRLTVL.

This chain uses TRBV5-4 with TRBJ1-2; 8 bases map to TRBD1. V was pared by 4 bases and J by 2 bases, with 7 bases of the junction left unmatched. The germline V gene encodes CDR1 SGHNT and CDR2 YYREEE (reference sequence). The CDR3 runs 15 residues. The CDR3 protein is CASSGSGQENYGYTF. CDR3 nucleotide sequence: TGTGCCAGCAGCGGGTCGGGACAGGAGAACTATGGCTACACCTTC.

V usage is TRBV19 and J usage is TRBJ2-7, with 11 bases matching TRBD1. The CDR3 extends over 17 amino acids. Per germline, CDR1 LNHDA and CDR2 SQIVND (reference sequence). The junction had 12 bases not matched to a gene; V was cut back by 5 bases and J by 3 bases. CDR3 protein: CASSPQPGQGDFYEQYF. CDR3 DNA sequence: TGTGCCAGTAGTCCTCAACCGGGACAGGGGGATTTCTACGAGCAGTACTTC.

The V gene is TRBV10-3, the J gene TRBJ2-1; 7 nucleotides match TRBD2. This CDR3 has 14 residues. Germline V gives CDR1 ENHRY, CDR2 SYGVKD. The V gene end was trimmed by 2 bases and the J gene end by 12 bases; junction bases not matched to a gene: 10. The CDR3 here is CAISEMRGKDGQFF. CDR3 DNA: TGTGCCATCAGTGAGATGCGGGGGAAAGATGGGCAGTTCTTC.

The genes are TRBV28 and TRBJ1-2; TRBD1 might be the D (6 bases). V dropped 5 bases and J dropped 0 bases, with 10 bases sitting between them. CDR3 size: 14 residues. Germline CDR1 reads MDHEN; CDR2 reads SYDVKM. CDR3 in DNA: TGTGCCAGCAGTCAGGGGATACCTAACTATGGCTACACCTTC. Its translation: CASSQGIPNYGYTF.

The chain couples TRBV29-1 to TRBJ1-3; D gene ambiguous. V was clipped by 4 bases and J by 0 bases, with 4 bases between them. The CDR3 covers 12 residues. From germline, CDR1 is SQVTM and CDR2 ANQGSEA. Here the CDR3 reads CSVAFSGNTIYF. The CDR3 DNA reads TGCAGCGTTGCTTTCTCTGGAAACACCATATATTTT. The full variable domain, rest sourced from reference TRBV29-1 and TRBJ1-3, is SAVISQKPSRDICQRGTSLTIQCQVDSQVTMMFWYRQQPGQSLTLIATANQGSEATYESGFVIDKFPISRPNLTFSTLTVSNMSPEDSSIYLCSVAFSGNTIYFGEGSWLTVV.

Here the CDR3 DNA reads TGTGCCAGCAGCCCAGGCAGCCTTAACTATGGCTACACCTTC. Residues: CASSPGSLNYGYTF. The chain recombines TRBV11-2 with TRBJ1-2, with D uncertain. The germline gives CDR1 SGHAT, CDR2 FQNNGV. CDR3 size: 14 residues. The V end lost 5 bases, the J end lost 1 base, and 11 bases lay between the germline ends.

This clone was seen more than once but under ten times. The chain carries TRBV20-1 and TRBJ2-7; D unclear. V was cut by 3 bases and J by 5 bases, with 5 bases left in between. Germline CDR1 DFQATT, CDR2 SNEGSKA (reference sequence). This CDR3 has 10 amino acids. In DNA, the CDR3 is TGCAGTGCTAGCATCCACGAGCAGTACTTC. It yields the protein CSASIHEQYF.

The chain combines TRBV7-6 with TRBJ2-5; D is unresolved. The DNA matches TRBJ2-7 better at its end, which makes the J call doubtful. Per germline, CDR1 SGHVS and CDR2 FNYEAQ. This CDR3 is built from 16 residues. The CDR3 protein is CASSLEQDTVVNEQYF. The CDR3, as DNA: TGTGCCAGCAGCTTAGAGCAAGACACCGTGGTGAACGAGCAGTACTTC.

The CDR3 sequence is CAGGTPQNTGELFF. The CDR3 nucleotides are TGTGCCGGGGGGACCCCTCAGAACACCGGGGAGCTGTTTTTT. The chain joins TRBV28 to TRBJ2-2; TRBD2 might be the D (6 bases). Trimming removed 11 bases at V and 1 base at J, with 14 bases between. Germline assignment: CDR1 MDHEN and CDR2 SYDVKM. CDR3 length equals 14 residues. The full variable domain, with the rest looked up from reference TRBV28 and TRBJ2-2, is DVKVTQSSRYLVKRTGEKVFLECVQDMDHENMFWYRQDPGLGLRLIYFSYDVKMKEKGDIPEGYSVSREKKERFSLILESASTNQTSMYLCAGGTPQNTGELFFGEGSRLTVL.

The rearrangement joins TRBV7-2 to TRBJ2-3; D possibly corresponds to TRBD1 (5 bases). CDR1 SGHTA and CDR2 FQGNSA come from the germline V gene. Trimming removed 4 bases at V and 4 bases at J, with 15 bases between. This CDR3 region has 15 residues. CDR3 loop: CASSYRSRGADTQYF. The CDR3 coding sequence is TGTGCCAGCAGCTACAGGTCCCGTGGTGCAGATACGCAGTATTTT.

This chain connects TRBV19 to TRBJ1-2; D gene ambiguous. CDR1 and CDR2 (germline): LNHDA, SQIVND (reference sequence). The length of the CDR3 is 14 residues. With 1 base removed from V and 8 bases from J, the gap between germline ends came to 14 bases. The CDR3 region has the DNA TGTGCCAGTAGTATAGTGCGGCAACAAGGAGGCTACACCTTC. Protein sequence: CASSIVRQQGGYTF.

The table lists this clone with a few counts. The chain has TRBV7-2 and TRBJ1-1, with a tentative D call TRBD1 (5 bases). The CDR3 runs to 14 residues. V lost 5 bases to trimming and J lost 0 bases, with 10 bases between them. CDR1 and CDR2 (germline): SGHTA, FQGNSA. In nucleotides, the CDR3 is TGTGCCAGCAGCCCCGCAGGGCTGAACACTGAAGCTTTCTTT. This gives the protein CASSPAGLNTEAFF.

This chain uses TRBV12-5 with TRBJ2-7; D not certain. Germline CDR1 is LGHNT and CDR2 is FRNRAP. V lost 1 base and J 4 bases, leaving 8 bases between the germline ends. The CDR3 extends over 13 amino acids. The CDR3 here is CASGLASWYEQYF. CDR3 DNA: TGTGCTAGTGGTTTGGCCAGTTGGTACGAGCAGTACTTC.

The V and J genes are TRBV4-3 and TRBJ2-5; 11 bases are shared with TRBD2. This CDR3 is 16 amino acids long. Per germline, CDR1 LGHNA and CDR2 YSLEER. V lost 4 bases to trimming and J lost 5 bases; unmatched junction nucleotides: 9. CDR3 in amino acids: CASSRQALAGAETQYF. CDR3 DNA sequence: TGCGCCAGCAGCCGCCAGGCACTAGCGGGGGCGGAGACCCAGTACTTC.

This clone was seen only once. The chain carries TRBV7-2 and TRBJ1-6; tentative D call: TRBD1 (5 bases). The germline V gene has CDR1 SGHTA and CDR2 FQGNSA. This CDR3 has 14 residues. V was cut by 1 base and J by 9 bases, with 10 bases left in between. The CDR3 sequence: CASSLEVQGSPLHF. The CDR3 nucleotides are TGTGCCAGCAGCTTAGAGGTCCAGGGTTCACCCCTCCACTTT.

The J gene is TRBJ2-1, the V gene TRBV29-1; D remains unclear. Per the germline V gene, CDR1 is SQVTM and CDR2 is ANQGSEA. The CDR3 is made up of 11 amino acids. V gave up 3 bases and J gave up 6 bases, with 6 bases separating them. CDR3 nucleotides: TGCAGCGTTGAGTCAGGCAATGAGCAGTTCTTC. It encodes CSVESGNEQFF.

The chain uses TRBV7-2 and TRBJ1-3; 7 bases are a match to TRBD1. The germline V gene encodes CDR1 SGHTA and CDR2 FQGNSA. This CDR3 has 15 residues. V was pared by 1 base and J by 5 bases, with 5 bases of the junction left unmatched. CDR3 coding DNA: TGTGCCAGCAGCTTAGTCGCAGGGGGGAGAAACACCATATATTTT. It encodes CASSLVAGGRNTIYF.

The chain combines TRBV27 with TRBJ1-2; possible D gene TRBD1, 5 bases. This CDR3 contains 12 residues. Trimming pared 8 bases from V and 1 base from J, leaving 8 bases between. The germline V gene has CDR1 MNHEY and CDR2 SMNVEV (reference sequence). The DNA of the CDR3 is TGTGCCAGCGGGGCCTATAACTATGGCTACACCTTC. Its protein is CASGAYNYGYTF.